A selection of T cell receptor beta chains follows, all from one sample in a study of blood T cell repertoires in COVID-19. The repertoire was sequenced with immunoSEQ multiplex PCR; TCRdb's copy has only in-frame clones and lacks some. This table holds about 220,000 clones, 80% to 90% found once. The sample comprised PBMCs or T cells enriched from blood (not recorded which). The receptors here all came from a woman in her late teens or twenties in a cohort exposed to, infected with or recovered from COVID-19 (not recorded which). The CDR3 runs from the conserved cysteine through the conserved F or W.

J | length | V | CDR3
TRBJ1-1 | 13 | TRBV2 | CASRDRTGIEAFF
TRBJ2-3 | 14 | TRBV29-1 | CSVEETRGGQSQYF
TRBJ1-2 | 14 | TRBV15 | CATSRDPTNYGYTF
TRBJ2-7 | 15 | TRBV6-5 | CASRYDPRGSYEQYF
TRBJ1-6 | 15 | TRBV6-5 | CASSRQGPGNSPLHF
TRBJ2-1 | 15 | TRBV15 | CATSRGRGGYNEQFF
TRBJ1-2 | 13 | TRBV7-2 | CASSFSNSLGYTF
TRBJ2-7 | 15 | TRBV4-1 | CASSLGLASSYEQYF
TRBJ2-6 | 16 | TRBV5-5 | CASSNYKSSGANVLTF
TRBJ2-7 | 14 | TRBV27 | CASSPWDRDHEQYF
TRBJ1-2 | 13 | TRBV29-1 | CSVQGGQDGGYTF
TRBJ1-5 | 15 | TRBV5-6 | CASSLGTGWNQPQHF
TRBJ1-1 | 13 | TRBV5-1 | CASRTGRDTEAFF
TRBJ1-5 | 14 | TRBV5-1 | CASSLGTGDQPQHF
TRBJ1-2 | 16 | TRBV6-6 | CASSYSPTGSSHGYTF
TRBJ2-5 | 13 | TRBV7-9 | CASSSSGVETQYF
TRBJ1-5 | 16 | TRBV10-3 | CAISESNGTAHQPQHF
TRBJ1-1 | 15 | TRBV4-1 | CASSQGQGAVTEAFF
TRBJ2-5 | 15 | TRBV5-1 | CASSLANRVGETQYF
TRBJ2-3 | 15 | TRBV9 | CASSVARGIQGTQYF
TRBJ1-5 | 13 | TRBV14 | CASSPLPGQPQHF
TRBJ2-5 | 15 | TRBV29-1 | CSVELAEGYQETQYF
TRBJ1-1 | 14 | TRBV5-4 | CASSLVSSNTEAFF
TRBJ1-1 | 14 | TRBV5-1 | CASSSTVQNTEAFF
TRBJ2-7 | 12 | TRBV7-2 | CASSRTLDEQYF
TRBJ1-1 | 15 | TRBV5-1 | CASSPSRAGRTEAFF
TRBJ1-4 | 14 | TRBV3-1/TRBV3-2 | CASSQDTVSGKLFF
TRBJ2-3 | 14 | TRBV20-1 | CSASRGESTDTQYF
TRBJ1-1 | 13 | TRBV3-1/TRBV3-2 | CASSPRRGAEAFF
TRBJ2-3 | 14 | TRBV6-5 | CASQGQGMRDTQYF
TRBJ1-1 | 14 | TRBV28 | CASGLNNVGTEAFF
TRBJ2-7 | 13 | TRBV6-5 | CASSRLVGYEQYF
TRBJ1-3 | 15 | TRBV18 | CASSPPGRTGNTIYF
TRBJ1-2 | 17 | TRBV11-2 | CASSLVRTPPGNYGYTF
TRBJ2-3 | 15 | TRBV24-1 | CATSEASGSGDTQYF
TRBJ1-6 | 13 | TRBV7-9 | CASSWDRASPLHF
TRBJ2-1 | 14 | TRBV11-3 | CASASGMSYNEQFF
TRBJ1-6 | 13 | TRBV7-3 | CASSAQEGSPLHF